Listed here are 4 T cell receptor beta chains from one sample, sequenced in a study of blood T cell repertoires in COVID-19. Method: immunoSEQ multiplex PCR; TCRdb's copy keeps in-frame clones and lacks some. Here the sample spans 150,000 to 200,000 clones, about 72% being singletons. Material for sequencing was PBMCs or T cells enriched from blood (not recorded which). The receptors here all came from a woman aged 45-65 years who had recovered from COVID-19.

The rearrangement uses TRBV6-1 and TRBJ1-5; D gene uncertain. The CDR3 totals 18 residues. CDR1 is MNHNS, CDR2 SASEGT, per germline. V was pared by 4 bases and J by 2 bases, with 21 bases between. CDR3 DNA sequence: TGTGCCAGCAGTGCCTTCCCGATAACAGCGAGGGGCAATCAGCCCCAGCATTTT. Protein: CASSAFPITARGNQPQHF.

The DNA for the CDR3 is TGTGCCAGCAGCCTCCTAGGGGGTGAGGGGACCCAGTACTTC. It specifies CASSLLGGEGTQYF. This chain connects TRBV5-4 to TRBJ2-5, with a weak D call TRBD1 (6 bases). Trimming stripped 4 bases from V and 7 bases from J, with 17 bases between. This CDR3 has 14 residues. Germline lookup yields CDR1 SGHNT and CDR2 YYREEE (reference sequence).

This sequence joins TRBV5-6 and TRBJ2-3; 11 bases match TRBD2. Unmatched junction bases numbered 1, after V lost 2 bases and J lost 5 bases. This CDR3 has 14 residues. From germline, CDR1 is SGHDT and CDR2 YYEEEE. The CDR3 reads CASSFLAGGDTQYF. CDR3 DNA sequence: TGTGCCAGCAGCTTCCTAGCGGGAGGAGATACGCAGTATTTT. Together with reference TRBV5-6 and TRBJ2-3, the CDR3 gives the full variable domain: DAGVTQSPTHLIKTRGQQVTLRCSPKSGHDTVSWYQQALGQGPQFIFQYYEEEERQRGNFPDRFSGHQFPNYSSELNVNALLLGDSALYLCASSFLAGGDTQYFGPGTRLTVL.

The chain uses TRBV7-9 and TRBJ2-1; TRBD1 aligns across 7 bases. V dropped 5 bases and J dropped 2; count of bases not matched to a gene: 3. From germline, CDR1 is SEHNR and CDR2 FQNEAQ (reference sequence). There are 14 residues in the CDR3. The CDR3 reads CASSRDSTYNEQFF. The CDR3 DNA is TGTGCCAGCAGCCGGGACAGCACCTACAATGAGCAGTTCTTC.